This TCR beta chain comes out of a study of blood T cells in healthy people across ages. For the second PCR, which ran for about 6 to 11 cycles, a sample-barcoded 5' primer and a J-beta primer mix were used. TCRdb processed the 5' RACE reads anew with MiXCR; each CDR3 protein has one entry. The table has around 710,000 distinct CDR3 sequences, roughly 47% seen once. CDR1 MNHEY and CDR2 SVGEGT come from the germline V gene. Between the trimmed V and J ends, which lost 0 bases and 0 bases, there was a span of 9 bases. The CDR3 has 16 residues. This TCR came from a woman aged 55-75 years in good health. Sequencing was carried out using blood. The chain is built from TRBV6-2 or TRBV6-3 and TRBJ1-5; a weak D match, TRBD1 (5 bases). Here the CDR3 DNA reads TGTGCCAGCAGTTACTCAACAGGCTATAGCAATCAGCCCCAGCATTTT. Its protein is CASSYSTGYSNQPQHF.